One and the same sample provided the 18 T cell receptor beta chains below, sequenced in a study of CXCR3-negative and CXCR3-positive naive CD8 T cells. The TRB libraries of cDNA were built by UMI-labeled 5' RACE. TCRdb re-analyzed the 5' RACE reads; it lists each CDR3 protein once, without DNA. This sample lists fewer than 80,000 distinct CDR3 sequences; its ten largest clones have 4.3%. Sequenced sample: naive CXCR3- CD8+ T cells from blood. The subset is: CD45RO-CCR7+CD27+CD95- naive CD8+ T cells lacking CXCR3 (TNR3-). The receptors originated from a human donor in good health. Some clones in this sample may be carry-over from other donors' samples.

CDR3: CASSLSRRTGFGDEQFF. V gene TRBV5-5 combines with J gene TRBJ2-1; the TRBD1 assignment by TCRdb is unverifiable without DNA. CDR3 length equals 17 residues. CDR1 and CDR2 (germline): SGHKS, YYEKEE (reference sequence).

The chain uses TRBV20-1 and TRBJ2-5. Per the germline V gene, CDR1 is DFQATT and CDR2 is SNEGSKA (reference sequence). The CDR3 totals 14 residues. CDR3 loop: CSARDVGSQETQYF.

CDR3: CASADLQGTDEQFF. V usage is TRBV6-5 and J usage is TRBJ2-1; TCRdb's D call, TRBD1, is unchecked because there is no DNA. The CDR3 has 14 amino acids. The V gene's germline CDR1 is MNHEY and CDR2 SVGAGI.

J is TRBJ2-4 and V is TRBV29-1. The CDR3 is 12 amino acids. Germline lookup yields CDR1 SQVTM and CDR2 ANQGSEA. The CDR3 here is CSVRTAKNIQYF.

The chain joins TRBV7-2 to TRBJ1-2. CDR1 and CDR2 from the germline V gene are SGHTA and FQGNSA. The CDR3 runs 13 residues. CDR3 region: CASSLGEDYGYTF.

V is TRBV9 and J is TRBJ1-1; TCRdb proposes TRBD1, but this gene call is untestable without DNA. CDR1 SGDLS and CDR2 YYNGEE come from the germline V gene. This CDR3 comprises 16 residues. The CDR3 reads CASSVVRTGGSAEAFF.

The V gene is TRBV29-1, the J gene TRBJ2-3; TCRdb calls TRBD1, which cannot be checked without DNA. The CDR3 extends over 13 amino acids. The germline gives CDR1 SQVTM, CDR2 ANQGSEA. CDR3 loop: CSVSGTVLDTQYF.

This clonotype is deemed medium-sized by its frequency. The chain combines TRBV11-2 with TRBJ2-2; the D gene TCRdb calls, TRBD1, cannot be checked with no DNA. The CDR3 is 14 residues long. Germline-derived CDR1 and CDR2 are SGHAT and FQNNGV. This chain's CDR3 is CASSIYRDTGELFF.

The chain carries TRBV6-2 or TRBV6-3 and TRBJ2-3; TCRdb selects TRBD1, and the lack of DNA leaves this call unchecked. Germline CDR1 reads MNHEY; CDR2 reads SVGEGT. The CDR3 is 14 residues long. CDR3 in amino acids: CASSYRTPTDTQYF.

This chain uses TRBV4-3 with TRBJ2-7; TCRdb returns TRBD1, unconfirmable since there is no DNA. The CDR3 runs 15 residues. Germline V CDR1 and CDR2: LGHNA, YSLEER. The CDR3: CASSHRDRGPYEQYF.

The rearrangement uses TRBV6-1 and TRBJ2-5; TCRdb returns TRBD1, unconfirmable since there is no DNA. The germline V gene has CDR1 MNHNS and CDR2 SASEGT. The CDR3 is made up of 15 amino acids. CDR3 protein: CASSEFATPQETQYF.

The gene calls are TRBV20-1 and TRBJ2-3; TCRdb's D call, TRBD1, is unchecked because there is no DNA. Germline V gene sequence: CDR1 DFQATT, CDR2 SNEGSKA (reference sequence). The CDR3 is made up of 18 amino acids. Here the CDR3 reads CSARSGEDMYPDTDTQYF.

This chain connects TRBV6-2 or TRBV6-3 to TRBJ1-1. Germline V gene lookup returns CDR1 MNHEY and CDR2 SVGEGT. The CDR3 spans 13 residues. This chain's CDR3 is CASIEGPNTEAFF.

CDR3 in amino acids: CASSSVRSQAGINYGYTF. The chain has TRBV7-9 and TRBJ1-2. CDR1 is SEHNR, CDR2 FQNEAQ, per germline (reference sequence). The CDR3 is made up of 18 amino acids.

The chain uses TRBV4-1 and TRBJ2-5. Germline CDR1 and CDR2: MGHRA and YSYEKL. This CDR3 is built from 14 residues. The CDR3 spells CASSQDSRKETQYF.

The CDR3 sequence is CASKVGGTLGWDTEAFF. The V and J genes are TRBV6-2 or TRBV6-3 and TRBJ1-1; TCRdb names TRBD1, which stays unverified in the absence of DNA. This CDR3 region has 17 residues. Germline lookup yields CDR1 MNHEY and CDR2 SVGEGT.

CDR3 sequence reads: CASSLGTGKQFF. This chain links TRBV7-9 with TRBJ2-1. CDR3 size: 12 residues. CDR1 SEHNR and CDR2 FQNEAQ come from the germline V gene (reference sequence).

The chain joins TRBV14 to TRBJ2-1; TCRdb's D call, TRBD2, is unchecked because there is no DNA. The germline V gene has CDR1 SGHDN and CDR2 FVKESK. The CDR3 is 16 amino acids. This CDR3 reads CASSHELAGEGNEQFF.